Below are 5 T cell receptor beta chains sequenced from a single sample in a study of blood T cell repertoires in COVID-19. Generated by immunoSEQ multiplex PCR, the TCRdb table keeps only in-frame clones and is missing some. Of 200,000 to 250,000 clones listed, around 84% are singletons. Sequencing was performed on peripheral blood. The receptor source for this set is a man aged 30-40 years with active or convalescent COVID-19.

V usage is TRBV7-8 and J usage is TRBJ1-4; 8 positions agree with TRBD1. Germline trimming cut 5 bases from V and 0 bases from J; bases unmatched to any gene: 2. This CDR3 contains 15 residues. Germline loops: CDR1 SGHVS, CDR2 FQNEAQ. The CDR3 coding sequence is TGTGCCAGCAGCCCGGACAGGGCAACTAATGAAAAACTGTTTTTT. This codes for CASSPDRATNEKLFF.

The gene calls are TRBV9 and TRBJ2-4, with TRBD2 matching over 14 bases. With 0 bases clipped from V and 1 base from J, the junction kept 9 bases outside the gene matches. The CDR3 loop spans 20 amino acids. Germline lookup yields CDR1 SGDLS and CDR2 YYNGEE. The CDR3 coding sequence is TGTGCCAGCAGCGTAGAGGGACTAGCGGGGGTGGGCCCCGCCAAAAACATTCAGTACTTC. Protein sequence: CASSVEGLAGVGPAKNIQYF.

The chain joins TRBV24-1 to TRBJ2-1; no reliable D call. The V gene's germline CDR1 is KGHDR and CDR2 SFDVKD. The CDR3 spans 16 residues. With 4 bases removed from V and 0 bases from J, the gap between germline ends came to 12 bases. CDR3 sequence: CATSDPPKSSYNEQFF. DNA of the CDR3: TGTGCCACCAGTGACCCTCCTAAGAGCTCCTACAATGAGCAGTTCTTC.

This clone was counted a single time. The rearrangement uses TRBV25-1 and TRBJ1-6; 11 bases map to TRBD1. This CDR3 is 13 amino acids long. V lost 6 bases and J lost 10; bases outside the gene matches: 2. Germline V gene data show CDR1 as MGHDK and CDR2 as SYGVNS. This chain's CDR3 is CASRGQGDSPLHF. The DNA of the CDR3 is TGTGCCAGCAGGGGACAGGGGGACTCACCCCTCCACTTT. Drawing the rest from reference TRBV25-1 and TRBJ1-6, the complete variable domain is EADIYQTPRYLVIGTGKKITLECSQTMGHDKMYWYQQDPGMELHLIHYSYGVNSTEKGDLSSESTVSRIRTEHFPLTLESARPSHTSQYLCASRGQGDSPLHFGNGTRLTVT.

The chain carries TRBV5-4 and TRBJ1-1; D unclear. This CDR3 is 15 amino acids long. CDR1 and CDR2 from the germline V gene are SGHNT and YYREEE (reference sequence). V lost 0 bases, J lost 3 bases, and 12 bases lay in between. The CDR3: CASSLAAGYDTEAFF. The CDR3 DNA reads TGTGCCAGCAGCTTGGCCGCGGGGTACGACACTGAAGCTTTCTTT.